This T cell receptor (beta chain) was recorded in a study of T cells in Graves' hyperthyroidism and ophthalmopathy. Investigators excluded patients with uncontrolled infection, other autoimmune disease, pregnancy or lactation. It was RNA transcripts that yielded the amplified TCR beta CDR3 regions. The primer set for the first-round RT-PCR of the TCR CDR3 was HTBI. A single record per CDR3 protein comes from TCRdb applying MiXCR to the multiplex PCR reads. The table records about 640,000 distinct CDR3 sequences, just under 45% of them present only once. Trimming stripped 8 bases from V and 3 bases from J, with 16 bases between. Germline V gene sequence: CDR1 SNHLY, CDR2 FYNNEI. This CDR3 spans 15 amino acids. With regard to this clonotype: The antigen remains unidentified.

Regarding the study as a whole: Ophthalmopathy was distinguished from stable hyperthyroidism by 13 V-J signatures. Median prediction lead before ophthalmopathy onset was 6.5 months with the model.

Sequencing was done on a sample of peripheral blood or thyroid tissue (not recorded which). This chain links TRBV2 with TRBJ1-4, with D perhaps TRBD1 (6 bases). The receptor was derived from an adult man with Graves' disease, either hyperthyroidism or ophthalmopathy (not recorded which). CDR3 sequence: CASGQYRVANEKLFF. The CDR3 nucleotides are TGTGCCAGCGGCCAGTACAGGGTTGCTAATGAAAAACTGTTTTTT.